This T cell receptor (beta chain) derives from a study of CD8 T cells in Susac syndrome. With random hexamers, reverse transcription was performed on roughly 0.45 to 1 ug of RNA. Amplification of TCR beta CDR3 by immunoSEQ multiplex PCR spanned 54 Vbeta and 13 Jbeta. TCRdb independently ran MiXCR on the immunoSEQ multiplex PCR reads; one entry per CDR3 protein. The sample has 110,000 or so distinct CDR3 sequences; just under 95% are singletons. Blood CD8+ and CD4+ T cells underwent high-throughput TCR beta sequencing. Healthy donors constituted the controls, which were matched for age and sex. Per the germline V gene, CDR1 is SGHTA and CDR2 is FQGNSA. The ends lost 5 bases at V and 3 bases at J; junction bases unmatched: 10. The CDR3 has 17 amino acids.

Sequences were obtained from CD8+ T cells from PBMCs. The gene calls are TRBV7-2 and TRBJ2-3, with 11 bases matching TRBD1. This TCR was sampled from a human donor in good health. The CDR3 sequence: CASSRRRGTGGTDTQYF. CDR3 sequence (DNA): TGTGCCAGCAGCCGGAGACGCGGGACAGGGGGTACAGATACGCAGTATTTT.